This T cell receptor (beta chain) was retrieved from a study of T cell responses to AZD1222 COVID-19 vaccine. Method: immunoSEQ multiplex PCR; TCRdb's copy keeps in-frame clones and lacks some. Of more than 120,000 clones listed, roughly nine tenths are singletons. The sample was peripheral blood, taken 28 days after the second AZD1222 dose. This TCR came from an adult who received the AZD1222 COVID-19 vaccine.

Written as DNA, the CDR3 is TGTGCCAGTAGTACCGGAGGGTTCTACGAGCAGTACTTC. Protein sequence: CASSTGGFYEQYF. This chain joins TRBV19 and TRBJ2-7; weak D call: TRBD2 (6 bases). V was shortened by 4 bases and J by 3 bases, with 10 bases between the two germline ends. Germline V lookup: CDR1 LNHDA, CDR2 SQIVND (reference sequence). The CDR3 runs 13 residues.